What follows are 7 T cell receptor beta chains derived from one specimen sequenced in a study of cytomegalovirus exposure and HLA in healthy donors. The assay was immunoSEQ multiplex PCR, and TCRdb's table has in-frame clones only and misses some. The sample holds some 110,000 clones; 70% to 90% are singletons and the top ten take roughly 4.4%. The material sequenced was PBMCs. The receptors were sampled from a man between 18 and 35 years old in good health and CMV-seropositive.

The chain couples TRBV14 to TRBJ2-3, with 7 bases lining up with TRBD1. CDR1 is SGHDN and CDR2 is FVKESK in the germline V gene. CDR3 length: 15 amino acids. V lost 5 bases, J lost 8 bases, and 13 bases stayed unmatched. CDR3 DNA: TGTGCCAGCAGCTTGGGACAGACGCATTGGGGTACGCAGTATTTT. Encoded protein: CASSLGQTHWGTQYF.

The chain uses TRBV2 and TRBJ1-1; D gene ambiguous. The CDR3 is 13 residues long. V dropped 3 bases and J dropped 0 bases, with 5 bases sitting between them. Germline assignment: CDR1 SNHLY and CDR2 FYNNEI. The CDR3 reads CASSDQVNTEAFF. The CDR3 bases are TGTGCCAGCAGTGATCAGGTGAACACTGAAGCTTTCTTT.

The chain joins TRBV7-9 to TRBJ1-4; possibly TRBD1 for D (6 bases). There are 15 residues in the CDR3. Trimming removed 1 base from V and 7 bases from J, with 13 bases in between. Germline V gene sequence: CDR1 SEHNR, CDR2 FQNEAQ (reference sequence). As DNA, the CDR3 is TGTGCCAGCAGCTTAGGACAGGAGTTTAGTGAAAAACTGTTTTTT. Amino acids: CASSLGQEFSEKLFF.

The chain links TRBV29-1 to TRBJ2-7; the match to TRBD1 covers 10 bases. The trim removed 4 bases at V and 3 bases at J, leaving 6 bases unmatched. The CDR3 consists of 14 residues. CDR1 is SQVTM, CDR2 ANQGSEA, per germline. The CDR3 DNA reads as TGCAGCGTTGCCGGGGACAGGGGCTTCTACGAGCAGTACTTC. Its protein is CSVAGDRGFYEQYF.

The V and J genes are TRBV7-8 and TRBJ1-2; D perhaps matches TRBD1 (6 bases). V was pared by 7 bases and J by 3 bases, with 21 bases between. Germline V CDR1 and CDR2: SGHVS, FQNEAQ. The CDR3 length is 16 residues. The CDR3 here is CASTSQGFEGDYGYTF. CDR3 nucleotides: TGTGCCAGCACCTCCCAGGGGTTCGAGGGAGACTATGGCTACACCTTC.

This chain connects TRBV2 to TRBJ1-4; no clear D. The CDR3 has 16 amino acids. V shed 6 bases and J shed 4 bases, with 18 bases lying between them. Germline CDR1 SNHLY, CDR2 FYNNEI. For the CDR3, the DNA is TGTGCCAGCAGGGCCTTACACCAGGTTAATAATGAAAAACTGTTTTTT. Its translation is CASRALHQVNNEKLFF.

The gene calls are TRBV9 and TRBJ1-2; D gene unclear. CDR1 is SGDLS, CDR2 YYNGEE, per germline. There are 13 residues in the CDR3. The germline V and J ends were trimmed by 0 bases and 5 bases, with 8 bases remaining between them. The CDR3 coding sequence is TGTGCCAGCAGCGTAGCTGTACAGTATGGCTACACCTTC. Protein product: CASSVAVQYGYTF.